Here is one TCR beta chain with its context. Its specificity is unknown. Method: immunoSEQ multiplex PCR; TCRdb's copy keeps in-frame clones and lacks some. The table shows roughly 25,000 clones, with about 80% occurring only once. Time point: week 11, during vaccination. The vaccine gave 300 ug of a 20-mer mutant IDH1 peptide subcutaneously per dose. Per the germline V gene, CDR1 is SGHDN and CDR2 is FVKESK. This CDR3 has 11 amino acids. Trimming took off 4 bases at V and 5 bases at J, with 4 bases between the two ends. This entry is derived from a study of a mutant IDH1 vaccine in newly diagnosed glioma. The overall study: At weeks 1, 3, 5, 7, 11, 15, 19 and 23, patients received a vaccination, eight in all. Patients previously underwent radiotherapy, temozolomide, or both, and most underwent both. Treated individuals were about 62% male and around 38% female, averaging 40.4 years of age.

Notes on the study in general: No link was apparently found between pseudoprogression and changes in top peripheral T cell clonotypes.

This rearrangement joins TRBV14 to TRBJ2-3; D is uncertain. This receptor was obtained from a man in his forties or fifties with glioma. The source material was PBMCs, sampled from a glioma patient whose treatment included an IDH1 peptide vaccine. The CDR3 DNA reads TGTGCCAGCAGCCGGGGAGATACGCAGTATTTT. Its translation is CASSRGDTQYF.